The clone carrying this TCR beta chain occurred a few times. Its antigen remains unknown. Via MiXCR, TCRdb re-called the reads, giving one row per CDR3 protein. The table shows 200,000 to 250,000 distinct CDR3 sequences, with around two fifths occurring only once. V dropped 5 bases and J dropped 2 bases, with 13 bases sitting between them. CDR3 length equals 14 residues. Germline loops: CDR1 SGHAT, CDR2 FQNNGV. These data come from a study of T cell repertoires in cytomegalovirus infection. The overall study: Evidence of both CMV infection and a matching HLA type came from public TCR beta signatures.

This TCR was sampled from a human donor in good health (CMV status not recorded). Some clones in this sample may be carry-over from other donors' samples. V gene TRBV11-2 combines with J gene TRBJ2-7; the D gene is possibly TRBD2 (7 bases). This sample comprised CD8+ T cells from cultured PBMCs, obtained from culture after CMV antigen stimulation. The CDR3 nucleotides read TGTGCCAGCAGCCCGGGGGGACAAACCTACGAGCAGTACTTC. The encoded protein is CASSPGGQTYEQYF.